The 20 T cell receptor beta chains below were found in one sample sequenced in a study of CD8 T cells in ankylosing spondylitis. TCRdb re-called the 5' RACE reads with MiXCR, one entry per CDR3 protein. Altogether about 160,000 distinct CDR3 sequences are present, 40% to 50% being singletons, with the ten largest covering 13% to 15%. The sequencing input was synovial fluid, either unsorted or a sorted T cell fraction (not recorded which). These receptors were obtained from a male donor with ankylosing spondylitis.

This chain uses TRBV9 with TRBJ2-2; 12 bases align to TRBD2. The junction had 7 bases not matched to a gene; V was cut back by 4 bases and J by 0 bases. The CDR3 is 18 residues long. Germline V gene data show CDR1 as SGDLS and CDR2 as YYNGEE. CDR3 nucleotides: TGTGCCAGCAGCCCCCGACTAGCGGGGGAAGCGAACACCGGGGAGCTGTTTTTT. Protein sequence: CASSPRLAGEANTGELFF.

The CDR3 loop reads CASSYGGDYYF. In nucleotides, the CDR3 is TGTGCCAGCAGTTACGGTGGGGACTACTATTTT. J is TRBJ2-3 and V is TRBV6-2 or TRBV6-3, with 7 nucleotides matching TRBD2. The length of the CDR3 is 11 residues. V shed 2 bases, J shed 15 bases, and the junction held 5 bases outside the gene matches. The germline V gene encodes CDR1 MNHEY and CDR2 SVGEGT.

Many counts were recorded for this clonotype. The chain carries TRBV7-9 and TRBJ2-1; 10 bases map to TRBD2. V shed 4 bases and J 6 bases; nucleotides not matched to a gene: 9. Germline V gives CDR1 SEHNR, CDR2 FQNEAQ (reference sequence). The CDR3 contains 16 residues. In DNA form, the CDR3 reads TGTGCCAGCAGCTCCCCCCTAGCGGGGGTACTCAATGAGCAGTTCTTC. Translation: CASSSPLAGVLNEQFF.

This clonotype was counted a few times. The chain has TRBV28 and TRBJ2-2, with no clear D. Germline values: CDR1 MDHEN, CDR2 SYDVKM. The V gene lost 5 bases and the J gene lost 4 bases, with 14 bases spanning the gap. CDR3 size: 15 residues. In DNA, the CDR3 is TGTGCCAGCAGTGTAGTAAGAGTAAGCACCGGGGAGCTGTTTTTT. Protein: CASSVVRVSTGELFF.

This chain connects TRBV28 to TRBJ2-2; possible D gene TRBD1, 5 bases. From germline, CDR1 is MDHEN and CDR2 SYDVKM. The CDR3 consists of 17 residues. The V and J ends lost 2 bases and 1 base respectively, with 14 bases between them. Here the CDR3 DNA reads TGTGCCAGCAGTTTACTTATTGCGACAGAGAACACCGGGGAGCTGTTTTTT. Translating it yields CASSLLIATENTGELFF. The full variable domain, completed using reference TRBV28 and TRBJ2-2, is DVKVTQSSRYLVKRTGEKVFLECVQDMDHENMFWYRQDPGLGLRLIYFSYDVKMKEKGDIPEGYSVSREKKERFSLILESASTNQTSMYLCASSLLIATENTGELFFGEGSRLTVL.

This clonotype was found a few times. The genes are TRBV7-8 and TRBJ2-2; no definite D call. V was cut by 3 bases and J by 2 bases, with 10 bases left in between. This CDR3 has 15 residues. The germline V gene encodes CDR1 SGHVS and CDR2 FQNEAQ. The CDR3 DNA reads as TGTGCCAGCAGCTTGGGTCCAGAAAACACCGGGGAGCTGTTTTTT. Translation: CASSLGPENTGELFF.

The rearrangement uses TRBV2 and TRBJ2-1; the D is unclear. Germline loops: CDR1 SNHLY, CDR2 FYNNEI. The CDR3 runs to 16 residues. V gave up 2 bases and J gave up 2 bases, with 13 bases separating them. Here the CDR3 reads CASSEILSSPYNEQFF. CDR3 sequence (DNA): TGTGCCAGCAGTGAAATTTTGTCTAGTCCCTACAATGAGCAGTTCTTC.

The rearrangement joins TRBV12-3 or TRBV12-4 to TRBJ2-5, with D unresolved. Trimming cost V 4 bases and J 5 bases, with 17 bases left between them. The CDR3 totals 15 residues. The CDR3 is CASSYPAGLGETQYF. For the CDR3, the DNA is TGTGCCAGCAGTTATCCGGCAGGCCTTGGGGAGACCCAGTACTTC.

This clonotype occurred once. The chain combines TRBV28 with TRBJ2-3; D is possibly TRBD2 (6 bases). The V end was cut by 4 bases, the J end by 6 bases, with 17 bases between. This CDR3 has 15 residues. CDR1 is MDHEN and CDR2 is SYDVKM in the germline V gene. In DNA, the CDR3 is TGTGCCAGCAGTTGGGATAGCGGTTCTGTTGATACGCAGTATTTT. Amino acids: CASSWDSGSVDTQYF.

This clonotype was counted only a few times. The chain uses TRBV7-8 and TRBJ1-5, with 8 bases fitting TRBD1. CDR3 length equals 16 residues. The germline V gene has CDR1 SGHVS and CDR2 FQNEAQ. The J segment lost 3 bases and the V segment lost 0 bases, leaving 4 bases of the junction unmatched. Here the CDR3 DNA reads TGTGCCAGCAGCTTAGCGTGGGACAGGAACAATCAGCCCCAGCATTTT. Translating it yields CASSLAWDRNNQPQHF.

The chain links TRBV6-5 to TRBJ2-1, with TRBD2 matching 10 bases. Germline V CDR1 and CDR2: MNHEY, SVGAGI. The CDR3 totals 18 residues. V lost 2 bases, J lost 2 bases, and 9 bases stayed unmatched. CDR3 bases: TGTGCCAGCAGTTACGCCCAAGCGGGAGGGCCAGCCTACAATGAGCAGTTCTTC. Amino acid sequence: CASSYAQAGGPAYNEQFF.

V usage is TRBV7-4 and J usage is TRBJ2-5, with a possible D match to TRBD2 (5 bases). Germline CDR1 is SGHVT and CDR2 is SQSDAQ. Trimming left V 5 bases short and J 2 bases short, with 9 bases between. CDR3 size: 13 residues. In DNA, the CDR3 is TGTGCCAGCAGCCGTCGGGGACAAGAGACCCAGTACTTC. It encodes CASSRRGQETQYF.

This clonotype was found many times. The genes are TRBV11-2 and TRBJ2-7; 10 positions match TRBD2. The CDR3 spans 15 residues. V lost 5 bases, J lost 4 bases, and 8 bases stayed unmatched. Germline CDR1 and CDR2: SGHAT and FQNNGV. CDR3 DNA sequence: TGTGCCAGCAGCCCTCCAGCGGGAGGGCCTTACGAGCAGTACTTC. It is translated as CASSPPAGGPYEQYF.

This clonotype has a count of ten or more. The chain carries TRBV29-1 and TRBJ2-1; TRBD1 aligns across 10 bases. The V gene end was trimmed by 7 bases and the J gene end by 5 bases; junction bases not matched to a gene: 5. Germline CDR1 and CDR2: SQVTM and ANQGSEA. The length of the CDR3 is 13 residues. The CDR3 bases are TGCAGCGCCTCCGGGACAGGGGACAATGAGCAGTTCTTC. Its protein product is CSASGTGDNEQFF.

The chain recombines TRBV7-3 with TRBJ1-1, with a tentative D call TRBD1 (5 bases). The CDR3 totals 15 residues. Germline CDR1 and CDR2: SGHTA and FQGTGA. V lost 1 base and J 4 bases, leaving 13 bases between the germline ends. The CDR3 loop is CASSLIGGGTTEAFF. The CDR3 region has the DNA TGTGCCAGCAGCTTAATTGGCGGGGGGACCACTGAAGCTTTCTTT. Variable domain in full (rest from reference TRBV7-3 and TRBJ1-1): GAGVSQTPSNKVTEKGKYVELRCDPISGHTALYWYRQSLGQGPEFLIYFQGTGAADDSGLPNDRFFAVRPEGSVSTLKIQRTERGDSAVYLCASSLIGGGTTEAFFGQGTRLTVV.

This clonotype has just a few counts. The CDR3 DNA is TGTGCCAGCAGCCAACCCTTGGAGGGCCCGAGGACCGCCCGCTTCACGCAGTATTTT. Its protein product is CASSQPLEGPRTARFTQYF. This chain connects TRBV9 to TRBJ2-3; D is perhaps TRBD2 (6 bases). Trimming removed 4 bases from V and 9 bases from J, with 33 bases in between. CDR1 is SGDLS and CDR2 is YYNGEE in the germline V gene. The length of the CDR3 is 19 residues.

The chain combines TRBV27 with TRBJ2-1; possibly TRBD1 or TRBD2 for D (6 bases each). Trimming stripped 10 bases from V and 8 bases from J, with 27 bases between. Germline CDR1 reads MNHEY; CDR2 reads SMNVEV (reference sequence). The CDR3 contains 16 residues. In nucleotides, the CDR3 is TGTGCCACCCAGGGGCGGTTGATTGCGGGGATCGATGAGCAGTTCTTC. Translation: CATQGRLIAGIDEQFF.

The rearrangement joins TRBV12-3 or TRBV12-4 to TRBJ2-7; 11 bases are a match to TRBD2. The CDR3 covers 18 residues. Unmatched junction bases numbered 16, after V lost 9 bases and J lost 0 bases. The CDR3 loop reads CASTWGLAVPRSSYEQYF. CDR3 coding DNA: TGTGCCAGTACCTGGGGACTAGCGGTCCCCAGGAGCTCCTACGAGCAGTACTTC.

V gene TRBV29-1 combines with J gene TRBJ2-7; TRBD2 agrees at 10 bases. CDR1 and CDR2 from the germline V gene are SQVTM and ANQGSEA. This CDR3 comprises 14 residues. The V and J ends lost 1 base and 1 base, in that order; junction bases with no gene match: 1. The CDR3 loop reads CSVEGTSGSYEQYF. The CDR3 DNA sequence: TGCAGCGTTGAAGGGACTAGCGGTTCCTACGAGCAGTACTTC.

This clonotype was seen more than once but under ten times. The genes are TRBV12-3 or TRBV12-4 and TRBJ2-1; 10 positions agree with TRBD2. Trimming at V came to 4 bases and at J to 3 bases, leaving 12 bases not matched to a gene. The CDR3 has 18 amino acids. CDR3 protein: CASSSPKALAGGYNEQFF. For the CDR3, the DNA is TGTGCCAGCAGTTCCCCCAAGGCATTAGCGGGGGGCTACAATGAGCAGTTCTTC.